Each of the 25 T cell receptor beta chains below was sequenced from the same sample in a study of blood T cell repertoires in COVID-19. Repertoires were generated with immunoSEQ multiplex PCR, while TCRdb's copy carries only in-frame clones and drops some. The sample includes roughly 70,000 clones, about 90% seen only once; the top ten take roughly 6.8%. Sequenced input: peripheral blood. These receptors originate from an elderly woman with active COVID-19.

This clone was seen only a few times. The chain uses TRBV2 and TRBJ2-1, with 10 bases fitting TRBD1. The V gene end was trimmed by 4 bases and the J gene end by 6 bases; junction bases not matched to a gene: 3. Per germline, CDR1 SNHLY and CDR2 FYNNEI. There are 14 residues in the CDR3. CDR3 loop: CASSGQGAGNEQFF. The CDR3 DNA is TGTGCCAGCAGTGGACAGGGGGCGGGCAATGAGCAGTTCTTC.

The gene calls are TRBV6-5 and TRBJ1-4; 9 bases fit TRBD1. The CDR3 is 15 amino acids. The ends lost 6 bases at V and 1 base at J; junction bases unmatched: 3. Germline CDR1 reads MNHEY; CDR2 reads SVGAGI. The CDR3 is CASRPDRGTNEKLFF. The CDR3 DNA sequence: TGTGCCAGCAGACCGGACAGGGGAACTAATGAAAAACTGTTTTTT.

The V call is TRBV4-2, the J call TRBJ1-3, with D perhaps matching TRBD1 (6 bases). Germline CDR1 is LGHNA and CDR2 is YNFKEQ. Trimming took 5 bases from V and 0 from J, leaving 17 bases between them. CDR3 length: 17 residues. CDR3 protein: CASSAPGQWSSGNTIYF. CDR3 bases: TGTGCCAGCAGCGCCCCCGGACAGTGGAGCTCTGGAAACACCATATATTTT.

The chain joins TRBV7-3 to TRBJ2-1; possible D gene TRBD1, 6 bases. The CDR3 extends over 13 amino acids. The V end was cut by 5 bases, the J end by 6 bases, with 11 bases between. Per the germline V gene, CDR1 is SGHTA and CDR2 is FQGTGA. The CDR3 nucleotides read TGTGCCAGCAGCACCCTACAGGGCAATGAGCAGTTCTTC. Translating gives CASSTLQGNEQFF.

The J gene is TRBJ1-5, the V gene TRBV27; a possible D gene is TRBD1 (6 bases). Germline-derived CDR1 and CDR2 are MNHEY and SMNVEV (reference sequence). The germline V and J ends were trimmed by 3 bases and 7 bases, with 13 bases remaining between them. This CDR3 comprises 14 residues. This CDR3 is CASSFDRMRQPQHF. CDR3 bases: TGTGCCAGCAGTTTCGACAGGATGCGGCAGCCCCAGCATTTT.

The rearrangement uses TRBV29-1 and TRBJ2-7, with D possibly being TRBD2 (5 bases). Deletions cut 5 bases from V and 2 bases from J, with 13 bases between. Germline V gives CDR1 SQVTM, CDR2 ANQGSEA. This CDR3 is 13 amino acids long. CDR3: CSVSRAGAYEQYF. The DNA of the CDR3 is TGCAGCGTTTCCCGGGCCGGGGCCTACGAGCAGTACTTC.

This clone was counted a few times. The V gene is TRBV6-5, the J gene TRBJ2-7, with 7 positions matching TRBD2. CDR3 length: 12 residues. J lost 1 base, V lost 9 bases, and 3 bases had no gene match. Germline V gene sequence: CDR1 MNHEY, CDR2 SVGAGI. The CDR3 loop reads CASAAGSYEQYF. The CDR3 nucleotides read TGTGCCAGTGCAGCGGGATCCTACGAGCAGTACTTC.

This sequence joins TRBV5-1 and TRBJ2-3, with TRBD2 matching 9 bases. The CDR3 spans 14 residues. Trimming took 4 bases from V and 1 from J; bases not matched to a gene: 1. Germline values: CDR1 SGHRS, CDR2 YFSETQ. CDR3: CASSPSGGTDTQYF. CDR3 nucleotides: TGCGCCAGCAGCCCTAGCGGGGGCACAGATACGCAGTATTTT.

Written as DNA, the CDR3 is TGCAGTGCTAGTGGCGGGAGGGCCTTAGGTGAGCAGTTCTTC. It codes for CSASGGRALGEQFF. The rearrangement joins TRBV20-1 to TRBJ2-1; 9 bases fit TRBD2. Germline assignment: CDR1 DFQATT and CDR2 SNEGSKA (reference sequence). The CDR3 sequence is 14 residues long. The V and J ends lost 3 bases and 9 bases, in that order; junction bases with no gene match: 9.

The chain is built from TRBV7-2 and TRBJ2-7; 7 bases are shared with TRBD2. Germline lookup yields CDR1 SGHTA and CDR2 FQGNSA. This CDR3 contains 15 residues. The trim removed 5 bases at V and 0 bases at J, leaving 7 bases unmatched. This CDR3 reads CASSPRRTSSYEQYF. The CDR3 region has the DNA TGTGCCAGCAGCCCCCGAAGGACTAGCTCCTACGAGCAGTACTTC.

The CDR3 is CASSYRRGNEQFF. The CDR3 DNA is TGTGCCAGCAGTTACCGGCGGGGCAATGAGCAGTTCTTC. This chain links TRBV6-2 or TRBV6-3 with TRBJ2-1; TRBD2 might be the D (6 bases). Germline V CDR1 and CDR2: MNHEY, SVGEGT. CDR3 size: 13 residues. V dropped 2 bases and J dropped 6 bases, with 8 bases sitting between them.

This clone was observed once. The V call is TRBV6-5, the J call TRBJ2-1; TRBD2 aligns across 7 bases. V lost 6 bases, J lost 2 bases, and 7 bases stayed unmatched. Per germline, CDR1 MNHEY and CDR2 SVGAGI. The CDR3 loop spans 15 amino acids. The chain's CDR3 is CASRKGLAAYNEQFF. DNA of the CDR3: TGTGCCAGCAGGAAAGGGCTAGCGGCCTACAATGAGCAGTTCTTC.

The chain carries TRBV28 and TRBJ2-1, with 13 positions matching TRBD2. Trimming took 3 bases from V and 5 from J; bases not matched to a gene: 7. CDR3 length: 17 residues. Germline V gene lookup returns CDR1 MDHEN and CDR2 SYDVKM. The CDR3 spells CASSFPGLAGFDNEQFF. CDR3 DNA: TGTGCCAGCAGTTTTCCGGGACTAGCGGGATTTGACAATGAGCAGTTCTTC.

This chain links TRBV7-2 with TRBJ2-5, with 7 bases lining up with TRBD2. Germline V CDR1 and CDR2: SGHTA, FQGNSA. The length of the CDR3 is 15 residues. V shed 5 bases and J 5 bases; nucleotides not matched to a gene: 11. CDR3 sequence (DNA): TGTGCCAGCAGCCCAGCTTGGCGGGGAGGGGAGACCCAGTACTTC. This gives the protein CASSPAWRGGETQYF.

The chain combines TRBV5-4 with TRBJ2-1, with 10 bases identical to TRBD2. After removal of 6 bases from V and 7 bases from J, the junction contained 7 bases not matched to a gene. CDR1 and CDR2 from the germline V gene are SGHNT and YYREEE (reference sequence). This CDR3 has 14 amino acids. CDR3 nucleotides: TGTGCCAGCACCCCTAGCGGGAGTCGTAATGAGCAGTTCTTC. This codes for CASTPSGSRNEQFF.

CDR3 DNA sequence: TGCAGCGTTGAATGGGGACATACGAGCACAGATACGCAGTATTTT. Translating gives CSVEWGHTSTDTQYF. The chain uses TRBV29-1 and TRBJ2-3; a weak D match, TRBD1 (6 bases). Germline assignment: CDR1 SQVTM and CDR2 ANQGSEA. The V and J ends lost 2 bases and 0 bases respectively, with 12 bases between them. The CDR3 has 15 residues.

The V call is TRBV5-4, the J call TRBJ1-2; the D gene is possibly TRBD1 (5 bases). CDR3 length: 13 residues. In germline, CDR1 is SGHNT, CDR2 YYREEE (reference sequence). V dropped 3 bases and J dropped 3 bases, with 9 bases sitting between them. The CDR3 protein is CASSSTGDYGYTF. CDR3 nucleotide sequence: TGTGCCAGCAGCTCGACGGGGGACTATGGCTACACCTTC. The full variable domain, in which reference TRBV5-4 and TRBJ1-2 provide the parts outside the CDR3, is ETGVTQSPTHLIKTRGQQVTLRCSSQSGHNTVSWYQQALGQGPQFIFQYYREEENGRGNFPPRFSGLQFPNYSSELNVNALELDDSALYLCASSSTGDYGYTFGSGTRLTVV.

This clone was observed a single time. The J gene is TRBJ2-1, the V gene TRBV11-1; no firm D call. Germline CDR1 reads SGHAT; CDR2 reads FQDESV (reference sequence). V gave up 4 bases and J gave up 5 bases, with 9 bases separating them. This CDR3 is built from 13 residues. The CDR3 region has the DNA TGTGCCAGCAGCTCTCTTAATAACAATGAGCAGTTCTTC. Translated, it gives CASSSLNNNEQFF.

The V and J genes are TRBV18 and TRBJ1-1; D unresolved. This CDR3 comprises 15 residues. Trimming stripped 2 bases from V and 10 bases from J, with 20 bases between. Germline CDR1 KGHSH, CDR2 LQKENI. The CDR3 nucleotides are TGTGCCAGCTCACCAATCCCATCCTTATCGGAGGGAGCTTTCTTT. This encodes CASSPIPSLSEGAFF.

The chain links TRBV4-3 to TRBJ2-1; 7 nucleotides line up with TRBD2. The CDR3 loop spans 15 amino acids. Losses at the gene ends were 4 bases for V and 0 bases for J; bases not matched to a gene: 3. Germline V gene lookup returns CDR1 LGHNA and CDR2 YSLEER. The CDR3 DNA follows: TGCGCCAGCAGCCCCCTAGCGGTCTCCTACAATGAGCAGTTCTTC. As protein: CASSPLAVSYNEQFF.

The rearrangement uses TRBV6-2 or TRBV6-3 and TRBJ1-1; tentative D call: TRBD1 (5 bases). CDR1 MNHEY and CDR2 SVGEGT come from the germline V gene. CDR3 length: 15 amino acids. The V end lost 0 bases, the J end lost 6 bases, and 14 bases lay between the germline ends. The CDR3 loop reads CASSYSIRVLAEAFF. The CDR3 coding sequence is TGTGCCAGCAGTTACTCGATCAGGGTGTTAGCTGAAGCTTTCTTT.

The rearrangement uses TRBV27 and TRBJ1-2; 8 nucleotides match TRBD1. The junction had 4 bases not matched to a gene; V was cut back by 4 bases and J by 6 bases. Germline V gene data show CDR1 as MNHEY and CDR2 as SMNVEV (reference sequence). This CDR3 has 13 amino acids. As DNA, the CDR3 is TGTGCCAGCAGTTCTCTACAGGGGGATGGCTACACCTTC. Encoded protein: CASSSLQGDGYTF.

The rearrangement links TRBV18 to TRBJ2-2; 9 bases map to TRBD1. The germline CDR1 and CDR2 sequences are KGHSH and LQKENI. This CDR3 has 16 amino acids. Trimming at V came to 5 bases and at J to 4 bases, leaving 8 bases not matched to a gene. The CDR3 here is CASSRAGTGITGELFF. CDR3 bases: TGTGCCAGCTCAAGGGCCGGGACAGGGATCACCGGGGAGCTGTTTTTT.

The rearrangement links TRBV4-1 to TRBJ2-2; 14 bases agree with TRBD2. This CDR3 has 17 residues. The germline CDR1 and CDR2 sequences are MGHRA and YSYEKL. The V and J ends lost 1 base and 5 bases, in that order; junction bases with no gene match: 3. This CDR3 is CASSQGLAGGPTGELFF. CDR3 sequence (DNA): TGCGCCAGCAGCCAAGGACTAGCGGGAGGGCCTACCGGGGAGCTGTTTTTT.

In its sample, this clone was seen once. This chain uses TRBV18 with TRBJ1-4; maybe TRBD1 (6 bases). Between the trimmed V and J ends, which lost 4 bases and 3 bases, there was a span of 12 bases. The CDR3 spans 15 residues. Germline assignment: CDR1 KGHSH and CDR2 LQKENI. The CDR3 DNA reads TGTGCCAGCTCACTCAACAGGGAGTCTAATGAAAAACTGTTTTTT. It is translated as CASSLNRESNEKLFF.